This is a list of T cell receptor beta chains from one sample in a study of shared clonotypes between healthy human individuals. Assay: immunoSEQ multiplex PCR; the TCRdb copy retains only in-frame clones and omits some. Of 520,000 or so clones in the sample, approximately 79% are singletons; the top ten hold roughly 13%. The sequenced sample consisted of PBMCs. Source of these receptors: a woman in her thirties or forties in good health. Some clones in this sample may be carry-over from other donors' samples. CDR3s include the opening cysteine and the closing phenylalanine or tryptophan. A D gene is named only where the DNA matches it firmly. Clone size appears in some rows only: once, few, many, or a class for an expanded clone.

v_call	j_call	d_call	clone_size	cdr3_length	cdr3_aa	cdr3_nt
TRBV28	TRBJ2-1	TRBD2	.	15	CASSSPSGRTEEQFF	TGTGCCAGCAGTTCCCCTAGCGGGAGAACAGAAGAGCAGTTCTTC
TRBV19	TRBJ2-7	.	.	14	CASSMGGGSYEQYF	TGTGCCAGTAGTATGGGAGGGGGCTCCTACGAGCAGTACTTC
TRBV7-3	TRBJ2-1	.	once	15	CASSLGLADYNEQFF	TGTGCCAGCAGCTTGGGGCTAGCAGATTACAATGAGCAGTTCTTC
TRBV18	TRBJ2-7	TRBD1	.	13	CASSRDSSYEQYF	TGTGCCAGCTCACGGGACAGCTCCTACGAGCAGTACTTC
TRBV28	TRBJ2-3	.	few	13	CASREGLEDTQYF	TGTGCCAGCAGGGAGGGCCTGGAAGATACGCAGTATTTT
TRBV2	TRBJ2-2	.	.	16	CASSDPDSLLTGELFF	TGTGCCAGCAGTGACCCTGACAGCCTATTAACCGGGGAGCTGTTTTTT
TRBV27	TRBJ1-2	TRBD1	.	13	CASSLQGADGYTF	TGTGCCAGCAGTCTACAGGGGGCTGATGGCTACACCTTC
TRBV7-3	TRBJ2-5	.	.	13	CASSQDRLETQYF	TGTGCCAGCAGCCAGGACAGATTAGAGACCCAGTACTTC
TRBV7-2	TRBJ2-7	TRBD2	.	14	CASSPTSGRYEQYF	TGTGCCAGCAGCCCAACTAGCGGGAGATACGAGCAGTACTTC
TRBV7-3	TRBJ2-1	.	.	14	CASSPPGLQNEQFF	TGTGCCAGCAGCCCCCCGGGACTTCAAAATGAGCAGTTCTTC
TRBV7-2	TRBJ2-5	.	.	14	CASSLTRSKETQYF	TGTGCCAGCAGCTTAACCAGGTCCAAAGAGACCCAGTACTTC
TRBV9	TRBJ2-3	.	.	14	CASSRTPWSDTQYF	TGTGCCAGCAGCCGCACCCCATGGTCGGATACGCAGTATTTT
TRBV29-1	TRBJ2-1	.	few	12	CSVPLGSNEQFF	TGCAGCGTTCCGCTAGGTTCCAATGAGCAGTTCTTC
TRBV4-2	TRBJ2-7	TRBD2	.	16	CASSQVLRTSGYEQYF	TGTGCCAGCAGCCAAGTCCTGCGGACTAGCGGCTACGAGCAGTACTTC
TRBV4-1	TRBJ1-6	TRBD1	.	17	CASSPRGQVRRDSPLHF	TGCGCCAGCAGCCCAAGGGGACAGGTCCGACGCGATTCACCCCTCCACTTT
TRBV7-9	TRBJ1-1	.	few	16	CASSPNLGAGNTEAFF	TGTGCCAGCAGCCCCAACCTGGGTGCCGGGAACACTGAAGCTTTCTTT
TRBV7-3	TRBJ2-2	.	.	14	CASSWGSVTGELFF	TGTGCCAGCAGTTGGGGTTCGGTCACCGGGGAGCTGTTTTTT
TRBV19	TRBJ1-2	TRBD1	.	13	CASSGTVTYGYTF	TGTGCCAGTAGTGGGACAGTTACCTATGGCTACACCTTC
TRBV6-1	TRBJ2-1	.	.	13	CASSGYESGGQFF	TGTGCCAGCAGTGGGTATGAGTCCGGAGGGCAGTTCTTC
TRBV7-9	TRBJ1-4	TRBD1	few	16	CASSLAWGQGDEKLFF	TGTGCCAGCAGCTTAGCATGGGGACAGGGAGATGAAAAACTGTTTTTT
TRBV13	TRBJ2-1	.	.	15	CASSSRDWTYNEQFF	TGTGCCAGCAGCTCCCGGGACTGGACCTACAATGAGCAGTTCTTC
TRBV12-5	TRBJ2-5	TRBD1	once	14	CASAHRDRVETQYF	TGTGCTAGTGCCCACCGGGACAGGGTGGAGACCCAGTACTTC
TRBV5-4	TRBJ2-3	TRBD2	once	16	CASSLDQRGSTDTQYF	TGTGCCAGCAGCTTGGACCAGCGGGGTAGCACAGATACGCAGTATTTT
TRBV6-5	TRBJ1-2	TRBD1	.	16	CASSYGTGAAFYGYTF	TGTGCCAGCAGTTACGGGACAGGAGCCGCGTTCTATGGCTACACCTTC
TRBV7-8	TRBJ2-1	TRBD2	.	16	CASSYFSGRGNNEQFF	TGTGCCAGCAGCTACTTTAGCGGGAGAGGGAACAATGAGCAGTTCTTC
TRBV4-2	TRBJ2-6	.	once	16	CASSQGHGSGANVLTF	TGTGCCAGCAGCCAAGGACACGGCTCTGGGGCCAACGTCCTGACTTTC
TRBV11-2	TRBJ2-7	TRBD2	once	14	CASSLMRESYEQYF	TGTGCCAGCAGCTTAATGCGGGAGAGTTACGAGCAGTACTTC
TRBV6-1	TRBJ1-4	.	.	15	CASSADDRINEKLFF	TGTGCCAGCAGTGCTGACGACAGGATTAATGAAAAACTGTTTTTT
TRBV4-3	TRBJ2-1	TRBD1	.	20	CASSQDSVRTGGAGWNEQFF	TGCGCCAGCAGCCAAGATTCTGTAAGGACAGGGGGCGCGGGGTGGAATGAGCAGTTCTTC
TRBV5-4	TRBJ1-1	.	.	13	CASSPNLNTEAFF	TGTGCCAGCAGCCCTAATCTGAACACTGAAGCTTTCTTT
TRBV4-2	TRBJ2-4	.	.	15	CASSQEALAKNIQYF	TGTGCCAGCAGCCAAGAGGCTCTAGCCAAAAACATTCAGTACTTC
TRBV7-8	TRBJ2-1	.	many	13	CASSPPARDEQFF	TGTGCCAGCAGCCCCCCTGCTCGGGATGAGCAGTTCTTC
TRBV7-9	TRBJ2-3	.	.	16	CASSLAVDRITDTQYF	TGTGCCAGCAGCTTAGCGGTCGACAGGATCACAGATACGCAGTATTTT
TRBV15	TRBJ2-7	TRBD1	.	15	CATSTRTGLSYEQYF	TGTGCCACCAGCACCAGGACAGGGCTCTCCTACGAGCAGTACTTC
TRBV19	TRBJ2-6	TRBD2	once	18	CASSSGTSGRPGANVLTF	TGTGCCAGTAGTTCCGGGACTAGCGGAAGGCCTGGGGCCAACGTCCTGACTTTC
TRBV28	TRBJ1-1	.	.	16	CASDSYPGPRNTEAFF	TGTGCCAGCGACTCCTATCCGGGCCCGCGGAACACTGAAGCTTTCTTT
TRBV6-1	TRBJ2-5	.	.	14	CASLATGREETQYF	TGTGCCAGCCTTGCGACAGGGCGGGAGGAGACCCAGTACTTC
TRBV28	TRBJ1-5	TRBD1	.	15	CATTGQGVGNQPQHF	TGTGCCACCACGGGACAGGGGGTAGGCAATCAGCCCCAGCATTTT
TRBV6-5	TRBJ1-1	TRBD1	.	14	CASNRDRGGAEAFF	TGTGCCAGCAATAGAGACAGGGGTGGGGCTGAAGCTTTCTTT
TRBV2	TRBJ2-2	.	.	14	CASKLTINTGELFF	TGTGCCAGCAAGTTGACGATTAACACCGGGGAGCTGTTTTTT